The 26 T cell receptor beta chains presented below share a single source sample, sequenced in a study of spatial heterogeneity in lung cancer. Using its own MiXCR run on the 5' RACE reads, TCRdb lists one record per CDR3 protein. The sample shows some 21,000 distinct CDR3 sequences, 4.6% of them seen only once. Time point noted: sample taken at primary tumor resection. TCRs were sequenced from unsorted whole RNA of tumor, nontumor lung or PBMC. This specimen was PBMCs, taken at surgery. These receptors were obtained from a male donor with early-stage non-small cell lung cancer.

This clonotype came up many times. The rearrangement links TRBV2 to TRBJ1-1; 8 bases agree with TRBD1. V lost 9 bases, J lost 1 base, and 4 bases stayed unmatched. The length of the CDR3 is 13 residues. Germline lookup yields CDR1 SNHLY and CDR2 FYNNEI. Here the CDR3 reads CARRTGQNTEAFF. CDR3 nucleotides: TGTGCCAGGAGGACAGGGCAGAACACTGAAGCTTTCTTT.

This clonotype was counted at least ten times. The rearrangement uses TRBV28 and TRBJ1-2; 7 nucleotides align to TRBD1. With 6 bases clipped from V and 2 bases from J, the junction kept 3 bases outside the gene matches. The CDR3 consists of 13 residues. The germline V gene has CDR1 MDHEN and CDR2 SYDVKM. The CDR3 DNA is TGTGCCAGCAGCTTGGGACAGAACTATGGCTACACCTTC. Its protein is CASSLGQNYGYTF.

J is TRBJ2-6 and V is TRBV6-5; 8 positions agree with TRBD2. J lost 0 bases, V lost 1 base, and 14 bases had no gene match. Germline CDR1 reads MNHEY; CDR2 reads SVGAGI. The CDR3 covers 21 residues. CDR3 amino acids: CASSYLRLAGGRSSGANVLTF. CDR3 coding DNA: TGTGCCAGCAGTTACTTGCGCTTGGCGGGAGGCCGGAGCTCTGGGGCCAACGTCCTGACTTTC.

By sample fraction, this clonotype is medium-sized. The chain recombines TRBV20-1 with TRBJ2-6; 8 bases line up with TRBD1. Germline assignment: CDR1 DFQATT and CDR2 SNEGSKA (reference sequence). The CDR3 is made up of 16 amino acids. V shed 6 bases, J shed 0 bases, and the junction held 7 bases outside the gene matches. The CDR3 sequence: CSARGQESSGANVLTF. The CDR3 nucleotides are TGCAGTGCCAGGGGACAGGAGAGCTCTGGGGCCAACGTCCTGACTTTC.

This clonotype was seen repeatedly, ten times or more. The chain combines TRBV7-9 with TRBJ2-3, with 8 nucleotides matching TRBD2. Per the germline V gene, CDR1 is SEHNR and CDR2 is FQNEAQ (reference sequence). The ends lost 1 base at V and 0 bases at J; junction bases unmatched: 3. This CDR3 has 16 amino acids. The CDR3, as DNA: TGTGCCAGCAGCTTAGTCAGCGGGGGTAGCACAGATACGCAGTATTTT. This sequence encodes CASSLVSGGSTDTQYF.

This clonotype was observed at least ten times. This chain links TRBV6-2 or TRBV6-3 with TRBJ1-6, with D maybe TRBD1 (6 bases). The V gene lost 5 bases and the J gene lost 7 bases, with 12 bases spanning the gap. The germline gives CDR1 MNHEY, CDR2 SVGEGT. This CDR3 comprises 14 residues. The CDR3 DNA sequence: TGTGCCAGCAGTCAGGGACAACGGAATTCACCCCTCCACTTT. This sequence encodes CASSQGQRNSPLHF.

By share, this clonotype ranks as medium-sized (0.01 to 0.1%). The V gene is TRBV7-3, the J gene TRBJ2-1, with 7 bases aligning to TRBD2. J lost 6 bases, V lost 0 bases, and 8 bases had no gene match. CDR3 length: 16 residues. Germline V CDR1 and CDR2: SGHTA, FQGTGA. The CDR3 nucleotides read TGTGCCAGCAGCTTAACGGGCGGGAGTAGGGGCAATGAGCAGTTCTTC. It translates to CASSLTGGSRGNEQFF.

This clonotype was seen ten or more times. The V call is TRBV20-1, the J call TRBJ2-7; TRBD1 matches 8 bases. The length of the CDR3 is 15 residues. Germline CDR1 DFQATT, CDR2 SNEGSKA (reference sequence). The ends lost 6 bases at V and 2 bases at J; junction bases unmatched: 12. The CDR3 region is CSAPLQGARAYEQYF. The CDR3 region has the DNA TGCAGTGCCCCTCTCCAGGGGGCCAGAGCCTACGAGCAGTACTTC.

This clonotype was seen repeatedly, ten times or more. The rearrangement uses TRBV5-1 and TRBJ2-7; TRBD1 matches at 9 bases. Germline CDR1 SGHRS, CDR2 YFSETQ. The trim removed 4 bases at V and 2 bases at J, leaving 10 bases unmatched. The CDR3 consists of 16 residues. CDR3 loop: CASSLHPGQGPYEQYF. DNA for the CDR3: TGCGCCAGCAGCCTGCATCCGGGACAGGGTCCCTACGAGCAGTACTTC.

Judged by abundance, this clonotype is medium-sized (0.01 to 0.1%). The chain carries TRBV7-6 and TRBJ2-3; TRBD2 might be the D (6 bases). This CDR3 has 15 residues. Germline-derived CDR1 and CDR2 are SGHVS and FNYEAQ. Trimming removed 1 base at V and 5 bases at J, with 13 bases between. The CDR3 protein is CASSLDAGPGDTQYF. As DNA, the CDR3 is TGTGCCAGCAGCTTAGACGCGGGGCCGGGAGATACGCAGTATTTT.

This clonotype was counted a few times. The gene calls are TRBV19 and TRBJ1-3; perhaps TRBD1 as D (5 bases). Germline CDR1 reads LNHDA; CDR2 reads SQIVND (reference sequence). The CDR3 covers 15 residues. V shed 3 bases and J shed 0 bases, with 9 bases lying between them. The CDR3 DNA follows: TGTGCCAGTAGTATGCGGCAGGGCTCTGGAAACACCATATATTTT. This sequence encodes CASSMRQGSGNTIYF.

There are many counts of this clonotype. This sequence joins TRBV5-1 and TRBJ2-3; 11 nucleotides match TRBD1. The CDR3 is 15 amino acids. Germline loops: CDR1 SGHRS, CDR2 YFSETQ. Germline trimming cut 2 bases from V and 4 bases from J; bases unmatched to any gene: 3. The CDR3 region is CASSFGTGGSDTQYF. The CDR3 DNA sequence: TGCGCCAGCAGCTTCGGGACAGGGGGGTCAGATACGCAGTATTTT.

This clonotype was recorded many times. The chain couples TRBV6-4 to TRBJ1-2, with 7 bases that match TRBD1. The CDR3 extends over 13 amino acids. The trim removed 6 bases at V and 5 bases at J, leaving 6 bases unmatched. Per the germline V gene, CDR1 is MRHNA and CDR2 is SNTAGT. The CDR3 protein is CASREDRSYGYTF. CDR3 coding DNA: TGTGCCAGCAGAGAGGACAGGTCATATGGCTACACCTTC.

The chain combines TRBV11-1 with TRBJ2-7, with TRBD1 as a possible D gene (6 bases). CDR1 and CDR2 from the germline V gene are SGHAT and FQDESV (reference sequence). The CDR3 covers 12 residues. Trimming left V 2 bases short and J 6 bases short, with 8 bases between. DNA of the CDR3: TGTGCCAGCAGCTTATCAGGGGCCGAGCAGTACTTC. Translated: CASSLSGAEQYF.

This clonotype has a count of ten or more. Written as DNA, the CDR3 is TGTGCCAGCAGCCCTCTTTCCCTAGCGGGGAGCACAGATACGCAGTATTTT. Its protein is CASSPLSLAGSTDTQYF. The genes are TRBV3-1 and TRBJ2-3, with 9 bases identical to TRBD2. The CDR3 is made up of 17 amino acids. J was trimmed by 0 bases and V by 4 bases; bases with no gene match: 8. Germline lookup yields CDR1 LGHDT and CDR2 YNNKEL (reference sequence).

This clonotype was observed a handful of times. The CDR3 region is CASSERADFDTQYF. In nucleotides, the CDR3 is TGTGCCAGCAGTGAGAGGGCAGATTTCGATACGCAGTATTTT. The J gene is TRBJ2-3, the V gene TRBV6-4, with D maybe TRBD2 (5 bases). The CDR3 length is 14 residues. V was clipped by 3 bases and J by 6 bases, with 13 bases between them. CDR1 and CDR2 (germline): MRHNA, SNTAGT.

In this sample, this clonotype turned up many times. Here the CDR3 DNA reads TGTGCCAGCAGCTTGGCGGGGACACGCTTAACCGGGGAGCTGTTTTTT. Protein: CASSLAGTRLTGELFF. The genes are TRBV7-3 and TRBJ2-2, with D tentatively TRBD1 or TRBD2 (6 bases each). The CDR3 extends over 16 amino acids. Trimming stripped 3 bases from V and 5 bases from J, with 16 bases between. The germline gives CDR1 SGHTA, CDR2 FQGTGA.

This clonotype was seen many times. The chain employs TRBV7-9 and TRBJ1-6; no reliable D call. V lost 5 bases, J lost 2 bases, and 10 bases lay in between. Per the germline V gene, CDR1 is SEHNR and CDR2 is FQNEAQ (reference sequence). The CDR3 extends over 15 amino acids. The CDR3 spells CASSPPGAYNSPLHF. The CDR3 DNA sequence: TGTGCCAGCAGCCCGCCCGGGGCCTATAATTCACCCCTCCACTTT. Looking up the rest from reference TRBV7-9 and TRBJ1-6 gives the full variable domain: DTGVSQNPRHKITKRGQNVTFRCDPISEHNRLYWYRQTLGQGPEFLTYFQNEAQLEKSRLLSDRFSAERPKGSFSTLEIQRTEQGDSAMYLCASSPPGAYNSPLHFGNGTRLTVT.

This clonotype was counted ten times or more. The chain is built from TRBV7-9 and TRBJ2-3, with D perhaps TRBD2 (5 bases). CDR1 and CDR2 from the germline V gene are SEHNR and FQNEAQ (reference sequence). V lost 6 bases and J lost 8, with 18 bases in between. This CDR3 region has 14 residues. The CDR3 bases are TGTGCCAGCAGACTAGTAACGGCGCTTCCTACGCAGTATTTT. It yields the protein CASRLVTALPTQYF.

The sample holds a few counts of this clonotype. This chain joins TRBV18 and TRBJ2-5, with 7 bases that match TRBD2. After removal of 4 bases from V and 3 bases from J, the junction contained 8 bases not matched to a gene. The CDR3 extends over 15 amino acids. Germline values: CDR1 KGHSH, CDR2 LQKENI. CDR3 in amino acids: CASSLIGAGEETQYF. Here the CDR3 DNA reads TGTGCCAGCTCACTCATAGGGGCGGGAGAAGAGACCCAGTACTTC. Full variable domain (missing parts from reference TRBV18 and TRBJ2-5): NAGVMQNPRHLVRRRGQEARLRCSPMKGHSHVYWYRQLPEEGLKFMVYLQKENIIDESGMPKERFSAEFPKEGPSILRIQQVVRGDSAAYFCASSLIGAGEETQYFGPGTRLLVL.

This clonotype was recorded a few times. The chain has TRBV11-1 and TRBJ2-1, with 12 bases identical to TRBD2. The CDR3 is 16 residues long. V dropped 6 bases and J dropped 8; count of bases not matched to a gene: 11. Germline V gene sequence: CDR1 SGHAT, CDR2 FQDESV (reference sequence). The CDR3 loop is CASRPATSGSRYEQFF. The CDR3 DNA reads TGTGCCAGCAGGCCGGCGACTAGCGGGAGTAGGTATGAGCAGTTCTTC. The full variable domain, with the rest looked up from reference TRBV11-1 and TRBJ2-1, is EAEVAQSPRYKITEKSQAVAFWCDPISGHATLYWYRQILGQGPELLVQFQDESVVDDSQLPKDRFSAERLKGVDSTLKIQPAELGDSAMYLCASRPATSGSRYEQFFGPGTRLTVL.

The J gene is TRBJ2-1, the V gene TRBV6-5; no firm D call. Germline CDR1 MNHEY, CDR2 SVGAGI. Trimming pared 7 bases from V and 6 bases from J, leaving 19 bases between. The CDR3 is made up of 15 amino acids. CDR3 residues: CASTPGQARINEQFF. CDR3 DNA sequence: TGTGCCAGCACCCCCGGGCAGGCGCGGATCAATGAGCAGTTCTTC.

This clonotype was seen at least ten times. V and J are TRBV27 and TRBJ2-3, with 7 nucleotides matching TRBD1. This CDR3 region has 15 residues. V lost 5 bases, J lost 5 bases, and 10 bases stayed unmatched. Germline V gene lookup returns CDR1 MNHEY and CDR2 SMNVEV (reference sequence). The CDR3 nucleotides are TGTGCCAGCAGTACCTACAGGGGTACGGGAGATACGCAGTATTTT. It yields the protein CASSTYRGTGDTQYF.

Only a few counts were recorded for this clonotype. The rearrangement links TRBV6-6 to TRBJ2-1, with D perhaps matching TRBD2 (5 bases). The germline V gene has CDR1 MNHNY and CDR2 SVGAGI (reference sequence). V lost 0 bases and J lost 7, with 10 bases in between. CDR3 length equals 14 residues. DNA of the CDR3: TGTGCCAGCAGTTACTCGAGTCTAGCTAATGAGCAGTTCTTC. Protein: CASSYSSLANEQFF.

In its sample, this clonotype was seen many times. This chain links TRBV10-2 with TRBJ2-5; no reliable D call. CDR1 and CDR2 from the germline V gene are WSHSY and SAAADI. The CDR3 length is 14 residues. V lost 4 bases and J lost 3, with 12 bases in between. CDR3 bases: TGCGCCAGCAGTGGTTACCAGTATGAAGAGACCCAGTACTTC. This encodes CASSGYQYEETQYF.

This clonotype has ten or more counts. The chain joins TRBV6-5 to TRBJ2-7; possibly TRBD1 for D (6 bases). Between the trimmed V and J ends, which lost 0 bases and 2 bases, there was a span of 8 bases. Germline assignment: CDR1 MNHEY and CDR2 SVGAGI. The CDR3 covers 14 residues. CDR3 nucleotide sequence: TGTGCCAGCAGTTACTCGGCAGGGGCCTACGAGCAGTACTTC. This sequence encodes CASSYSAGAYEQYF.